This TCR beta chain emerged from a study of blood T cell repertoires in COVID-19. Turning to the study itself: Italy, Spain and the United States were the sources of the convalescent and acute COVID-19 samples. T cells, B-cell-depleted T cells, or PBMCs provided the cDNA or gDNA that served as material.

The CDR3 totals 14 residues. V lost 6 bases and J 7 bases, leaving 15 bases between the germline ends. The germline gives CDR1 MNHEY, CDR2 SVGAGI. This clone came up once. In the original workflow: Amplification from reference gene primers served as the basis for estimated nucleated cell counts. Sequencing used immunoSEQ multiplex PCR; TCRdb keeps in-frame clones, though not all of them. V and J calls and clone size are those listed in that table; D and trimming were worked out from the DNA. The repertoire holds 150,000 to 200,000 clones, with about three quarters as singletons. The chain carries TRBV6-5 and TRBJ1-4; D gene unclear. The specimen sequenced was peripheral blood. The receptor was isolated from a man in his 70s with acute or convalescent COVID-19. For the CDR3, the DNA is TGTGCCAGCAGACCCGAGCTGGGGAGTGAAAAACTGTTTTTT. Translated, it gives CASRPELGSEKLFF.